This T cell receptor beta chain was retrieved from a study of T-cell reconstitution after alpha-beta-depleted transplantation in children. Notes on the study in general: There were reportedly several hundred expanded graft clones from which alpha-beta T cells came about two months after transplant.

Germline CDR1 DFQATT, CDR2 SNEGSKA (reference sequence). Trimming took 1 base from V and 5 from J, leaving 6 bases between them. This CDR3 spans 12 amino acids. Ten or more counts support this clonotype. Its specificity is unknown. The authors prepared the TCRbeta library with unique molecular identifiers. One entry per CDR3 protein, called by TCRdb with MiXCR from the PCR reads. The sample yields around 180,000 distinct CDR3 sequences, 11% seen once. The material was PBMCs, obtained before TCRalphabeta/CD19-depleted stem cell transplant. The TCR sequence derives from a boy aged 2 to 10 with acute myeloid leukemia, due to receive a stem cell transplant. The chain links TRBV20-1 to TRBJ2-1; perhaps TRBD1 as D (5 bases). DNA for the CDR3: TGCAGTGCTAGAGGGACAAACAATGAGCAGTTCTTC. Translating it yields CSARGTNNEQFF.